The 7 T cell receptor beta chains given below trace back to one sample, sequenced in a study of read filtering for tumor transcriptome and immune sequencing. This library used around 0.4 ug RNA and molecular barcoded adaptors spanning alpha/delta and beta/gamma chains. TCRdb fed the reads into MiXCR, producing one record per CDR3 protein. The table records roughly 93,000 distinct CDR3 sequences, 20% to 25% of them present only once. Sequenced sample: a population of CD138-negative cells sorted from bone marrow. All receptors come from a donor at least 40 years old with multiple myeloma.

There are many counts of this clonotype. The J gene is TRBJ2-1, the V gene TRBV27; 7 bases agree with TRBD2. Per the germline V gene, CDR1 is MNHEY and CDR2 is SMNVEV (reference sequence). CDR3 length: 13 residues. Germline trimming cut 3 bases from V and 9 bases from J; bases unmatched to any gene: 5. The CDR3 sequence is CASSLPGGSEQFF. In nucleotides, the CDR3 is TGTGCCAGCAGTTTGCCGGGGGGAAGTGAGCAGTTCTTC.

This clonotype came up many times. V and J are TRBV2 and TRBJ1-1; D remains unclear. Trimming stripped 7 bases from V and 0 bases from J, with 12 bases between. Germline loops: CDR1 SNHLY, CDR2 FYNNEI. There are 14 residues in the CDR3. The CDR3 bases are TGTGCCAGCAAGGGTCGGGTTCTGAACACTGAAGCTTTCTTT. Translating it yields CASKGRVLNTEAFF.

This chain uses TRBV28 with TRBJ2-7, with 7 bases matching TRBD2. The CDR3 is 12 amino acids. From germline, CDR1 is MDHEN and CDR2 SYDVKM. V trimming: 3 bases; J trimming: 12 bases; junction bases outside the gene matches: 8. CDR3 coding DNA: TGTGCCAGCAGTTTCCCGAGCGGGGACCTGTACTTC. Protein: CASSFPSGDLYF.

The J gene is TRBJ2-2, the V gene TRBV5-6; D uncertain. CDR1 SGHDT and CDR2 YYEEEE come from the germline V gene. This CDR3 is built from 15 residues. Between the trimmed V and J ends, which lost 2 bases and 3 bases, there was a span of 11 bases. The CDR3 DNA follows: TGTGCCAGCAGCTTAGGCCTAACCTACACCGGGGAGCTGTTTTTT. The encoded protein is CASSLGLTYTGELFF.

The chain uses TRBV2 and TRBJ1-5; the D is unclear. The CDR3 has 13 amino acids. Trimming removed 8 bases from V and 4 bases from J, with 12 bases in between. Germline values: CDR1 SNHLY, CDR2 FYNNEI. CDR3 protein: CASSAEENQPQHF. The CDR3 DNA sequence: TGTGCCAGCTCGGCAGAAGAAAATCAGCCCCAGCATTTT.

This clonotype occurred a few times. The V and J genes are TRBV4-1 and TRBJ2-7, with TRBD1 matching 8 bases. J was trimmed by 5 bases and V by 0 bases; bases with no gene match: 6. The CDR3 length is 15 residues. Germline V gene data show CDR1 as MGHRA and CDR2 as YSYEKL. DNA for the CDR3: TGCGCCAGCAGCCAAGATTTCAGGGGGCGCGACGAGCAGTACTTC. Translated: CASSQDFRGRDEQYF.

This clonotype was counted a few times. V gene TRBV3-1 combines with J gene TRBJ2-5, with D maybe TRBD1 (6 bases). Germline lookup yields CDR1 LGHDT and CDR2 YNNKEL (reference sequence). Trimming cost V 3 bases and J 5 bases, with 10 bases left between them. The CDR3 runs to 13 residues. The CDR3 reads CASSHYRVETQYF. The CDR3 bases are TGTGCCAGCAGCCACTACAGGGTGGAGACCCAGTACTTC.